This TCR beta chain was identified in a study of blood T cell repertoires in COVID-19. About the research overall: Sites in the United States, Italy and Spain provided acute and convalescent COVID-19 samples. Nucleic acid was either cDNA or gDNA, and it came from T cells, B-cell-depleted T cells, or PBMCs.

Original methodology: Reference gene primer amplification gave nucleated cell count estimates. The repertoire was sequenced with immunoSEQ multiplex PCR; TCRdb's copy has only in-frame clones and lacks some. V and J calls plus clone size are reproduced from that table; the DNA served to infer D and trimming. The repertoire holds approximately 160,000 clones, with approximately 83% as singletons. With V trimmed by 2 bases and J by 6 bases, 6 bases remained unmatched. Germline CDR1 GTSNPN, CDR2 SVGIG (reference sequence). The CDR3 consists of 14 residues. This chain links TRBV30 with TRBJ1-2; 10 nucleotides match TRBD1. The clonotype originates from a man aged 65 to 79 who had recovered from COVID-19. Sample: peripheral blood. As DNA, the CDR3 is TGTGCCTGGAGTATCCGGGACAGGGGTAATGGCTACACCTTC. Residues: CAWSIRDRGNGYTF.